The rows below give T cell receptor beta chains drawn from one sample of a study of blood T cells in healthy people across ages. TCRdb re-analysed the 5' RACE reads in MiXCR, keeping a single row per CDR3 protein. The sample records about 680,000 distinct CDR3 sequences, approximately 49% being singletons. Material: blood. These receptors all stem from a woman between 55 and 75 years old in good health. Each CDR3 is given with its conserved first and last residue. A D gene is named only where the DNA matches it firmly. Not all rows give a size; the values are once, few, many and, for expanded clones, a class.

TRBV27	.	.	TRBJ2-1	CASSLGVASYNEQFF	TGTGCCAGCAGTTTAGGTGTAGCCTCCTACAATGAGCAGTTCTTC
TRBV25-1	.	.	TRBJ2-7	CASSETRVPYEQYF	TGTGCCAGCAGTGAAACTAGGGTACCCTACGAGCAGTACTTC
TRBV6-5	medium-sized	.	TRBJ1-1	CASSLNGGAEAFF	TGTGCCAGCAGTCTGAACGGGGGAGCTGAAGCTTTCTTT
TRBV29-1	.	TRBD1	TRBJ1-2	CSAVQGAHSYGYTF	TGCAGCGCAGTACAGGGGGCTCACTCCTATGGCTACACCTTC
TRBV20-1	.	.	TRBJ2-3	CSAKGDTQYF	TGCAGTGCCAAAGGAGATACGCAGTATTTT
TRBV28	.	.	TRBJ2-1	CASRSQETQFF	TGTGCCAGCAGATCCCAAGAGACCCAGTTCTTC
TRBV7-2	.	.	TRBJ1-5	CASSSGLMGHQPQHF	TGTGCCAGCAGCTCCGGACTCATGGGGCATCAGCCCCAGCATTTT
TRBV11-1	.	.	TRBJ2-3	CASSPCVVTQYF	TGTGCCAGCAGCCCATGCGTCGTTACGCAGTATTTT
TRBV5-6	few	.	TRBJ2-4	CASSLSGLAKNIQYF	TGTGCCAGCAGCTTGTCGGGTCTAGCCAAAAACATTCAGTACTTC
TRBV20-1	.	TRBD1	TRBJ2-1	CSAGTGDNEQFF	TGCAGTGCCGGGACAGGGGACAATGAGCAGTTCTTC
TRBV20-1	few	TRBD2	TRBJ2-3	CSARDQREGVTDTQYF	TGCAGTGCTAGAGATCAGAGGGAGGGTGTCACAGATACGCAGTATTTT
TRBV4-3	.	.	TRBJ1-1	CASSRIPAGHTEAFF	TGCGCCAGCAGCCGCATACCGGCGGGGCACACTGAAGCTTTCTTT
TRBV2	.	.	TRBJ1-2	CASSEGGRSYGYTF	TGTGCCAGCAGTGAAGGGGGCCGGAGCTATGGCTACACCTTC
TRBV20-1	.	TRBD2	TRBJ2-7	CSARSSGGSSYNEQYF	TGCAGTGCTAGATCTAGCGGGGGGAGCTCCTACAATGAGCAGTACTTC
TRBV10-3	.	.	TRBJ2-7	CAISESVDGSYEQYF	TGTGCCATCAGTGAGTCAGTGGACGGCTCCTACGAGCAGTACTTC
TRBV14	few	TRBD1	TRBJ2-4	CASSETGKAKNIQYF	TGTGCCAGCAGCGAGACAGGGAAAGCCAAAAACATTCAGTACTTC
TRBV20-1	.	TRBD2	TRBJ2-1	CSARLTSGYNNEQFF	TGCAGTGCTAGGCTGACTAGCGGATATAACAATGAGCAGTTCTTC
TRBV9	.	.	TRBJ2-7	CASGPEGRGREQYF	TGTGCCAGCGGACCTGAGGGCAGGGGACGCGAGCAGTACTTC
TRBV2	few	.	TRBJ2-7	CASRVTGSSYEQYF	TGTGCCAGCAGAGTGACCGGGTCCTCCTACGAGCAGTACTTC
TRBV5-5	few	.	TRBJ1-6	CASSSDGRPNSPLHF	TGTGCCAGCAGCTCTGACGGTCGCCCTAATTCACCCCTCCACTTT
TRBV7-2	few	.	TRBJ2-5	CASSARAEETQYF	TGTGCCAGCAGCGCCCGGGCCGAAGAGACCCAGTACTTC
TRBV11-2	few	TRBD2	TRBJ2-1	CASSGFRAGGRVNEQFF	TGTGCCAGCAGCGGATTCCGTGCGGGAGGAAGAGTGAATGAGCAGTTCTTC
TRBV5-4	.	TRBD1	TRBJ2-5	CASSLGTGPRGETQYF	TGTGCCAGCAGCTTGGGGACAGGGCCCAGGGGGGAGACCCAGTACTTC
TRBV20-1	.	TRBD1	TRBJ2-7	CSAWGQAIHEQYF	TGCAGTGCTTGGGGACAGGCCATCCACGAGCAGTACTTC
TRBV7-8	.	TRBD2	TRBJ2-7	CASSLAGRGLRSNGEQYF	TGTGCCAGTAGCTTAGCGGGCCGGGGCCTTCGATCGAACGGGGAGCAGTACTTC
TRBV6-2/TRBV6-3	.	TRBD2	TRBJ2-3	CASRPGTSGTDTQYF	TGTGCCAGCAGACCCGGGACTAGCGGGACAGATACGCAGTATTTT
TRBV9	.	.	TRBJ1-6	CASSIGQNSPLHF	TGTGCCAGCAGCATCGGACAGAATTCACCCCTCCACTTT
TRBV20-1	.	TRBD1	TRBJ1-1	CSAITGTGRTEAFF	TGCAGTGCTATCACCGGGACAGGGAGGACTGAAGCTTTCTTT
TRBV7-2	.	.	TRBJ2-7	CASSLEKGEPYEQYF	TGTGCCAGCAGCTTAGAAAAGGGGGAACCCTACGAGCAGTACTTC
TRBV15	few	.	TRBJ2-7	CATSREPAGAYEQYF	TGTGCCACCAGCAGAGAACCAGCGGGCGCCTACGAGCAGTACTTC
TRBV29-1	few	.	TRBJ1-4	CSVRPTNNEKLFF	TGCAGCGTTCGGCCCACTAATAATGAAAAACTGTTTTTT
TRBV28	.	.	TRBJ1-1	CASEDTGLEAFF	TGTGCCAGCGAGGACACTGGTCTGGAAGCTTTCTTT
TRBV7-9	.	TRBD2	TRBJ2-3	CASRAWEGLTDTQYF	TGTGCCAGCAGGGCCTGGGAGGGACTCACAGATACGCAGTATTTT
TRBV28	few	.	TRBJ2-7	CASTLVGSSREQYF	TGTGCCAGCACCTTGGTGGGGTCTTCCCGCGAGCAGTACTTC
TRBV20-1	.	.	TRBJ1-2	CSARDPLVPNSEVGGYTF	TGCAGTGCTAGAGACCCGCTGGTGCCGAACTCCGAGGTTGGTGGCTACACCTTC
TRBV4-3	few	.	TRBJ2-7	CASSQVGGGVPCEQYF	TGCGCCAGCAGCCAAGTCGGAGGGGGAGTTCCCTGCGAGCAGTACTTC
TRBV6-1	.	.	TRBJ1-5	CASSEATNSNQPQHF	TGTGCCAGCAGTGAAGCAACGAATAGCAATCAGCCCCAGCATTTT
TRBV20-1	few	.	TRBJ2-7	CSAPHPWGNEQYF	TGCAGTGCTCCCCACCCGTGGGGGAACGAGCAGTACTTC
TRBV18	once	.	TRBJ2-7	CASSPEEGGREQYF	TGTGCCAGCTCACCAGAGGAGGGAGGCCGAGAGCAGTACTTC
TRBV6-5	.	.	TRBJ2-7	CASSYSPPRPTRGYEQYF	TGTGCCAGCAGTTACTCTCCGCCCCGTCCTACACGGGGTTACGAGCAGTACTTC
TRBV29-1	.	TRBD1	TRBJ2-3	CSVARRGGPTDTQYF	TGCAGCGTTGCCCGGCGAGGGGGCCCCACAGATACGCAGTATTTT
TRBV29-1	few	TRBD1	TRBJ1-1	CSATKGAGNTEAFF	TGCAGTGCAACGAAGGGGGCTGGGAACACTGAAGCTTTCTTT
TRBV20-1	few	.	TRBJ2-7	CSARGAASTKYEQYF	TGCAGTGCTAGAGGGGCGGCTAGCACCAAATACGAGCAGTACTTC